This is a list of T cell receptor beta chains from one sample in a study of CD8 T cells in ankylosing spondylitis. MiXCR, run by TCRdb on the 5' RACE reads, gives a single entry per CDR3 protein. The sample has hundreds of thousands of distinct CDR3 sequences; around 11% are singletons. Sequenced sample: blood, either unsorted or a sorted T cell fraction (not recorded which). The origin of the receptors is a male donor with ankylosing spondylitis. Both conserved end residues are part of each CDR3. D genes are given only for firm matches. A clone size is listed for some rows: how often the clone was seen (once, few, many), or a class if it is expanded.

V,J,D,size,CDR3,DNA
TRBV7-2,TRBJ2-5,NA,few,CASSPKARQETQYF,TGTGCCAGCAGCCCGAAAGCCCGACAAGAGACCCAGTACTTC
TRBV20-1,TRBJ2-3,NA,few,CSARLGGHTDTQYF,TGCAGTGCTAGATTGGGGGGCCACACAGATACGCAGTATTTT
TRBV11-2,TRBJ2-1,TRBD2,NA,CANGRGTSGTDEQFF,TGTGCCAACGGAAGAGGGACTAGCGGGACTGATGAGCAGTTCTTC
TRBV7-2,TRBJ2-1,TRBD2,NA,CASSFFGRGGVNEQFF,TGTGCCAGCAGCTTCTTCGGGCGGGGGGGCGTGAATGAGCAGTTCTTC
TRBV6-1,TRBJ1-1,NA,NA,CASKLDSSFGPAFF,TGTGCCAGCAAATTGGACAGTTCGTTCGGGCCCGCTTTCTTT
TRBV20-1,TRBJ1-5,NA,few,CSARDSLSNQPQHF,TGCAGTGCTAGGGACAGCCTAAGCAATCAGCCCCAGCATTTT
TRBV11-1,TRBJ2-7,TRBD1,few,CASSPRTGWHEQYF,TGTGCCAGCAGCCCTAGGACAGGGTGGCACGAGCAGTACTTC
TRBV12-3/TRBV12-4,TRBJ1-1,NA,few,CASSLSRGADTEAFF,TGTGCCAGCAGTTTATCTCGGGGGGCTGACACTGAAGCTTTCTTT
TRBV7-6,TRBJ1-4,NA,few,CASSLRDGEKLFF,TGTGCCAGCAGCTTACGGGACGGCGAAAAACTGTTTTTT
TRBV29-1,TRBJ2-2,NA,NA,CSVGGRGATGELFF,TGCAGCGTTGGGGGAAGGGGCGCCACCGGGGAGCTGTTTTTT
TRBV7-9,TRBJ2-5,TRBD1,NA,CASSPGQGDPQETQYF,TGTGCCAGCAGCCCCGGACAGGGAGACCCCCAAGAGACCCAGTACTTC
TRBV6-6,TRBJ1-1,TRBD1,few,CASGGRQGEAFF,TGTGCCAGCGGGGGTCGACAGGGAGAAGCTTTCTTT
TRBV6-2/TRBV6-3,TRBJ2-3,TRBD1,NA,CASSDWHRGTDTQYF,TGTGCCAGCAGTGACTGGCACAGGGGGACAGATACGCAGTATTTT
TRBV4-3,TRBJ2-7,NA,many,CASSQDWAYEQYF,TGCGCCAGCAGCCAAGATTGGGCCTACGAGCAGTACTTC
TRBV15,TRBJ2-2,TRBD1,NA,CATSRVLGTGSSNTGELFF,TGTGCCACCAGCAGAGTTTTAGGGACAGGTAGTTCGAACACCGGGGAGCTGTTTTTT
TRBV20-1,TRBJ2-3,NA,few,CSAAPRNTDTQYF,TGCAGTGCCGCCCCGCGAAACACAGATACGCAGTATTTT
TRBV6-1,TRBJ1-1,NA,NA,CASRESRLLNTEAFF,TGTGCCAGCAGGGAATCTCGCCTTTTGAACACTGAAGCTTTCTTT